This TCR beta chain was profiled in a study of cytomegalovirus exposure and HLA in healthy donors. Study-level points and caveats: The authors confirmed in vitro that a few CMV-associated chains were specific for CMV antigens.

Points on this clone: Its matching antigen is unknown.

Only in-frame clones appear in the TCRdb table, and some are missing; sequencing was by immunoSEQ multiplex PCR. The sample consists of about 63,000 clones, about 89% of them appearing once. Material for sequencing was PBMCs. This TCR was sampled from a woman between 18 and 30 years old in good health and CMV-seronegative.

CDR3: CASSRSGRIREQYF. The CDR3 DNA reads as TGTGCCAGCAGCCGTTCCGGGAGGATCCGCGAGCAGTACTTC. This chain uses TRBV5-5 with TRBJ2-7; TRBD2 matches at 7 bases. The trim removed 4 bases at V and 6 bases at J, leaving 10 bases unmatched. Germline CDR1 SGHKS, CDR2 YYEKEE (reference sequence). The CDR3 spans 14 residues.